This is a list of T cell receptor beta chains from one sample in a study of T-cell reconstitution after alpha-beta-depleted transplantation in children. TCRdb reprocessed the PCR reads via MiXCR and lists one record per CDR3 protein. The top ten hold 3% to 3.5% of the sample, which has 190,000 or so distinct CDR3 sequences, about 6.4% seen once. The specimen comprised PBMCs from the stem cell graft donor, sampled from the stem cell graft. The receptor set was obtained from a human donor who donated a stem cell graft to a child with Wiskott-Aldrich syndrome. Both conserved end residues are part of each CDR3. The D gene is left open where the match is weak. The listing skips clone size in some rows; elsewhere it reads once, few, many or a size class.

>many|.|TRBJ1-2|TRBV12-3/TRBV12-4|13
CASSYGRGYGYTF
TGTGCCAGCAGTTACGGCAGGGGCTATGGCTACACCTTC
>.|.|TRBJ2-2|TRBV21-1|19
CASSNKVVAGGPNTGELFF
TGTGCCAGCAGCAATAAGGTCGTCGCGGGAGGTCCGAACACCGGGGAGCTGTTTTTT
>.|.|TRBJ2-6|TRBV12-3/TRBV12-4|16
CASSSSGPSGANVLTF
TGTGCCAGCAGCTCATCAGGCCCCTCTGGGGCCAACGTCCTGACTTTC
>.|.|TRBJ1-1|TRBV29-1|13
CSVVGVMNTEAFF
TGCAGCGTTGTAGGGGTGATGAACACTGAAGCTTTCTTT
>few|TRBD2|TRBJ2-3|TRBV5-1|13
CASSLSSGDTQYF
TGCGCCAGCAGCTTGAGTAGCGGGGATACGCAGTATTTT
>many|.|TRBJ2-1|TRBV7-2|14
CASLPTPPYYEQFF
TGTGCCAGCCTACCTACTCCTCCTTACTATGAGCAGTTCTTC
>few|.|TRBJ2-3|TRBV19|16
CASSKGTLISTDTQYF
TGTGCCAGTAGTAAAGGGACACTGATTAGCACAGATACGCAGTATTTT
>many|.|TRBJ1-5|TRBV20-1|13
CSARTAGTQPQHF
TGCAGTGCTAGAACGGCAGGCACGCAGCCCCAGCATTTT
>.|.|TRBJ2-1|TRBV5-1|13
CASSLVVELEQFF
TGCGCCAGCAGCTTGGTTGTGGAGCTGGAGCAGTTCTTC
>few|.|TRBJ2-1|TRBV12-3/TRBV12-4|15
CASSRVPTDYNEQFF
TGTGCCAGCAGTCGAGTCCCGACAGACTACAATGAGCAGTTCTTC
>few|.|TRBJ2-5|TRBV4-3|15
CASSQDPSPGVTQYF
TGCGCCAGCAGCCAAGATCCTAGCCCTGGGGTGACCCAGTACTTC
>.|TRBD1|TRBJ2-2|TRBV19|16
CASSIGQGAIVGELFF
TGTGCCAGTAGTATCGGCCAGGGGGCTATCGTCGGGGAGCTGTTTTTT
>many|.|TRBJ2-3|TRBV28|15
CASSSQHPATDTQYF
TGTGCCAGCAGTTCTCAACACCCAGCGACAGATACGCAGTATTTT
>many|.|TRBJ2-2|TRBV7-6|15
CASSEGHWNTGELFF
TGTGCCAGCAGCGAAGGACATTGGAACACCGGGGAGCTGTTTTTT
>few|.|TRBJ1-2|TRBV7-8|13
CASSLADSYGYTF
TGTGCCAGCAGCTTGGCAGACTCCTATGGCTACACCTTC
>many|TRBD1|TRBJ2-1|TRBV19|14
CASNIGGTGYEQFF
TGTGCCAGTAACATAGGAGGGACAGGGTATGAGCAGTTCTTC
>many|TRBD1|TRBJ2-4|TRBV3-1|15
CASSPSWTGLNIQYF
TGTGCCAGCAGCCCTTCTTGGACAGGGTTGAACATTCAGTACTTC
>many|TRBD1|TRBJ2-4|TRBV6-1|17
CASSAPTGAQAKNIQYF
TGTGCCAGCAGTGCCCCCACAGGGGCGCAAGCCAAAAACATTCAGTACTTC
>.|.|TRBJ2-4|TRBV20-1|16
CSARPFSEYAKNIQYF
TGCAGTGCTAGACCTTTTTCGGAGTACGCCAAAAACATTCAGTACTTC
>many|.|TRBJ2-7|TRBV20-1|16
CSARGHRTPAGYEQYF
TGCAGTGCGCGTGGCCACAGGACCCCCGCGGGCTACGAGCAGTACTTC
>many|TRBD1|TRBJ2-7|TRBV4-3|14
CASRNDRVTGEQYF
TGCGCCAGCAGGAACGACAGGGTGACAGGCGAGCAGTACTTC
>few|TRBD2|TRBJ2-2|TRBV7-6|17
CASSLGAGGPGTGELFF
TGTGCCAGCAGCTTAGGGGCGGGAGGGCCCGGGACCGGGGAGCTGTTTTTT
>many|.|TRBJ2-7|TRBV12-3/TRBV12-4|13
CASSFSQIYEQYF
TGTGCCAGCAGTTTTTCCCAGATCTACGAGCAGTACTTC
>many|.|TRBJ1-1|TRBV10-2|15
CASSRTEGKITEAFF
TGCGCCAGCAGTAGAACAGAGGGGAAGATCACTGAAGCTTTCTTT
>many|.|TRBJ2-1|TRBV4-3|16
CASSQDWATPYNEQFF
TGCGCCAGCAGCCAAGATTGGGCAACGCCGTACAATGAGCAGTTCTTC
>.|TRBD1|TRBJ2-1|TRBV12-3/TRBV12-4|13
CASSPAGGHEQFF
TGTGCCAGCAGCCCCGCAGGGGGCCATGAGCAGTTCTTC
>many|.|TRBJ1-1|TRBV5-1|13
CASSLGSAGEAFF
TGCGCCAGCAGCTTGGGATCGGCAGGCGAAGCTTTCTTT
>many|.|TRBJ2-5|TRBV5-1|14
CASSLVSLVETQYF
TGCGCCAGCAGCTTGGTTTCTCTAGTAGAAACCCAGTACTTC
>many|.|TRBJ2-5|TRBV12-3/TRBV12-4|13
CASREGSQETQYF
TGTGCCAGCAGGGAAGGCAGCCAAGAGACCCAGTACTTC
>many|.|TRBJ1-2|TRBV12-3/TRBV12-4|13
CASSLAERRGYTF
TGTGCCAGCAGCCTAGCCGAGCGTCGGGGCTACACCTTC
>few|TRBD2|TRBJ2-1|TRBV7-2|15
CASSFRTSGENEQFF
TGTGCCAGCAGCTTTCGGACTAGCGGGGAAAATGAGCAGTTCTTC
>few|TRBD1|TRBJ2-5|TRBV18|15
CASSPGTGDRETQYF
TGTGCCAGCTCACCAGGGACAGGGGACAGAGAGACCCAGTACTTC
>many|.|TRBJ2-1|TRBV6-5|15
CASSYRLLGNNEQFF
TGTGCCAGCAGTTACCGCCTACTGGGGAACAATGAGCAGTTCTTC
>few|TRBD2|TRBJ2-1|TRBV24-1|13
CATRERGAGGQFF
TGTGCCACCAGGGAGAGAGGAGCGGGAGGGCAGTTCTTC
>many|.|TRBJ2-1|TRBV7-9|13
CASTPQVIDEQFF
TGTGCCAGCACCCCTCAGGTGATAGATGAGCAGTTCTTC
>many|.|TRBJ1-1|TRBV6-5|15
CASSYSAVMNTEAFF
TGTGCCAGCAGTTACTCGGCAGTCATGAACACTGAAGCTTTCTTT
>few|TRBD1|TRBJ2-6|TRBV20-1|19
CSARNRGQGFYSGANVLTF
TGCAGTGCTAGAAATCGGGGACAGGGTTTTTACTCTGGGGCCAACGTCCTGACTTTC
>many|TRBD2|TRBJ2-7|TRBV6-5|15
CASKLTSQTTHEQYF
TGTGCCAGCAAACTGACTAGCCAGACGACTCACGAGCAGTACTTC
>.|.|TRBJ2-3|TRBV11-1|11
CASSLSGYHLF
TGTGCCAGCAGCTTAAGCGGCTATCACCTTTTT
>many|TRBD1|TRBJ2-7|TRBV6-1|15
CASSEAEDRGYEQYF
TGTGCCAGCAGTGAAGCGGAGGACAGGGGGTACGAGCAGTACTTC
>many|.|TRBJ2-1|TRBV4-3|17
CASSLFVLPSSYNEQFF
TGCGCCAGCAGCCTGTTCGTACTACCATCCTCCTACAATGAGCAGTTCTTC
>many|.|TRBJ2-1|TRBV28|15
CASSFQGFSYNEQFF
TGTGCCAGCAGTTTCCAGGGGTTCTCCTACAATGAGCAGTTCTTC
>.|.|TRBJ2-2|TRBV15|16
CATSRDRSASAGELFF
TGTGCCACCAGCAGAGATCGATCGGCTAGCGCCGGGGAGCTGTTTTTT
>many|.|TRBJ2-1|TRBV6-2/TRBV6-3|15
CASSFVGSTYNEQFF
TGTGCCAGCAGCTTCGTGGGGTCCACCTACAATGAGCAGTTCTTC
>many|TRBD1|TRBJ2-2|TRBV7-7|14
CASSTGTDTGELFF
TGTGCCAGCAGCACCGGGACAGACACCGGGGAGCTGTTTTTT
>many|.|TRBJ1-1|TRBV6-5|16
CASSYLVRGANTEAFF
TGTGCCAGCAGTTACCTCGTGAGGGGTGCGAACACTGAAGCTTTCTTT
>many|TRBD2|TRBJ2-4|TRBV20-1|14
CSASPVASGNIQYF
TGCAGTGCTAGCCCCGTGGCTAGCGGAAACATTCAGTACTTC
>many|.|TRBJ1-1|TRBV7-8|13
CASSLPGLTEAFF
TGTGCCAGCAGCTTGCCAGGGCTTACTGAAGCTTTCTTT
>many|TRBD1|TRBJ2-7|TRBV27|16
CASSLSATGLPYEQYF
TGTGCCAGCAGTTTATCGGCGACAGGGCTCCCGTACGAGCAGTACTTC
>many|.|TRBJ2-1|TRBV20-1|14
CSAKPGGPNNEQFF
TGCAGTGCGAAGCCCGGGGGGCCTAACAATGAGCAGTTCTTC
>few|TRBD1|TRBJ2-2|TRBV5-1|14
CASSFGTDTGELFF
TGCGCCAGCAGCTTTGGGACAGACACCGGGGAGCTGTTTTTT
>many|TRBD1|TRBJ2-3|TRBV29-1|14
CSALGTGTTDTQYF
TGCAGCGCCTTAGGGACAGGGACAACAGATACGCAGTATTTT
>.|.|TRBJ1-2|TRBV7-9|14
CASSLGAVAEGYTF
TGTGCCAGCAGCTTAGGGGCAGTGGCGGAAGGCTACACCTTC
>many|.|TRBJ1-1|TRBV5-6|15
CASSWGNSMNTEAFF
TGTGCCAGCAGCTGGGGAAACTCCATGAACACTGAAGCTTTCTTT
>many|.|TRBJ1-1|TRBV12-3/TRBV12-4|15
CASRLNQGRNTEAFF
TGTGCCAGCAGACTTAACCAGGGTCGGAACACTGAAGCTTTCTTT
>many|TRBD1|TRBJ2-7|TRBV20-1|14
CSADSGQGNHEQYF
TGCAGTGCAGATTCGGGACAGGGAAACCACGAGCAGTACTTC
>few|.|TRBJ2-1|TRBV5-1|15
CASSFAGPGKTEQFF
TGCGCCAGCAGCTTCGCCGGGCCGGGGAAAACTGAGCAGTTCTTC
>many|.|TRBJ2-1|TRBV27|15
CASSLGTFPSNEQFF
TGTGCCAGCAGCCTAGGGACTTTTCCCAGCAATGAGCAGTTCTTC
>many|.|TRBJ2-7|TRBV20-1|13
CSASVLPSYEQYF
TGCAGTGCAAGCGTACTTCCTTCTTACGAGCAGTACTTC
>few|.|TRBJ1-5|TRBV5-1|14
CASSRDGSNQPQHF
TGCGCCAGCAGCCGGGACGGGAGCAATCAGCCCCAGCATTTT